Listed below are T cell receptor beta chains from one sample, sequenced in a study of control samples from healthy donors and cancer patients. Sequencing used immunoSEQ multiplex PCR; TCRdb keeps in-frame clones, though not all of them. The sample carries 80,000 to 100,000 clones, 79% recorded once. The sequencing sample was made of blood. The receptors were sampled from a woman in her 30s in good health. Each CDR3 is given with its conserved first and last residue. The D gene is left open where the match is weak.

j_call	d_call	v_call	cdr3_nt	cdr3_aa
TRBJ2-3	NA	TRBV4-3	TGCGCCAGCAGCCAAGATTGGCAGGCCAGCACAGATACGCAGTATTTT	CASSQDWQASTDTQYF
TRBJ2-6	TRBD1	TRBV19	TGTGCCAGTAGTAGCACCAGAGGGGGCAACTCTGGGGCCAACGTCCTGACTTTC	CASSSTRGGNSGANVLTF
TRBJ1-2	NA	TRBV5-4	TGTGCCAGCAGTTACAGGCCTAACTATGGCTACACCTTC	CASSYRPNYGYTF
TRBJ1-2	TRBD1	TRBV11-2	TGTGCCAGCAGCCCGGGACAGTATGGCTACACCTTC	CASSPGQYGYTF
TRBJ2-3	TRBD1	TRBV19	TGTGCCAGTAGTATGGAACAGGGGGCGAAGGATACGCAGTATTTT	CASSMEQGAKDTQYF
TRBJ1-4	TRBD1	TRBV2	TGTGCCAGCGGGTTGGGGACAGGGGCCGGTAATGAAAAACTGTTTTTT	CASGLGTGAGNEKLFF
TRBJ1-1	NA	TRBV19	TGTGCCAGTAGCCAAACAGGGTGGGGCACTGAAGCTTTCTTT	CASSQTGWGTEAFF
TRBJ1-6	TRBD1	TRBV9	TGTGCCAGCAGCGCCCTGACAGGGGGAGGTAATTCACCCCTCCACTTT	CASSALTGGGNSPLHF
TRBJ2-1	NA	TRBV29-1	TGCAGCGTCGCTGGGACATACAATGAGCAGTTCTTC	CSVAGTYNEQFF
TRBJ1-5	NA	TRBV6-5	TGTGCCAGCAACAGGGATCATAGCAATCAGCCCCAGCATTTT	CASNRDHSNQPQHF